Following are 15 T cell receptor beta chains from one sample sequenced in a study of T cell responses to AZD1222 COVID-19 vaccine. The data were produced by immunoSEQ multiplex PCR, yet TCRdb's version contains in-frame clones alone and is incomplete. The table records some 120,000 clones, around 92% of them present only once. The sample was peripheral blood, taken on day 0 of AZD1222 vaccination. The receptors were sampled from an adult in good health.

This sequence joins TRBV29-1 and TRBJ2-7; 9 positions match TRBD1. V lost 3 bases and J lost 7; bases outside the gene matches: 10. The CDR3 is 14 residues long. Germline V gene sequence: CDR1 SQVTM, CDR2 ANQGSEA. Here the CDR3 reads CSVDQDRGVREQYF. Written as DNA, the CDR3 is TGCAGCGTTGATCAGGACAGGGGTGTGCGGGAGCAGTACTTC.

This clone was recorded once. The DNA for the CDR3 is TGTGCCAGCAGTGAAAACTGGGGGAGGTACGAGCAGTACTTC. It translates to CASSENWGRYEQYF. The chain carries TRBV6-1 and TRBJ2-7, with a weak D call TRBD2 (6 bases). Trimming left V 2 bases short and J 4 bases short, with 12 bases between. This CDR3 comprises 14 residues. Germline V lookup: CDR1 MNHNS, CDR2 SASEGT.

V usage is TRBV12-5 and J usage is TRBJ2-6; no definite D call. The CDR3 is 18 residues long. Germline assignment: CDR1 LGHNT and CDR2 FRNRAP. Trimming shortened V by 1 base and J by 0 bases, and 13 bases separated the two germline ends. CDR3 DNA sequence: TGTGCTAGTGGTTTGGCAAGGGCGGTAATCTCTGGGGCCAACGTCCTGACTTTC. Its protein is CASGLARAVISGANVLTF.

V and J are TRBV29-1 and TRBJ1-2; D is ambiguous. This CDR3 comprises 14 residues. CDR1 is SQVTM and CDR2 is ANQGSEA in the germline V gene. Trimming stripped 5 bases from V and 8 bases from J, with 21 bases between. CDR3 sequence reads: CSVSSDTTSGGYTF. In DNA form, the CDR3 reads TGCAGCGTTTCGTCCGACACGACGTCTGGGGGCTACACCTTC.

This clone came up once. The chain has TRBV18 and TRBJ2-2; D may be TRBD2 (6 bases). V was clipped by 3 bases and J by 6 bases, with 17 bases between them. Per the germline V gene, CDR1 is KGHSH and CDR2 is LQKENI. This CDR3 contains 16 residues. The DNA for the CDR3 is TGTGCCAGCTCACCCGTCGGGAGCGCCTCCCCCGGGGAGCTGTTTTTT. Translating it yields CASSPVGSASPGELFF.

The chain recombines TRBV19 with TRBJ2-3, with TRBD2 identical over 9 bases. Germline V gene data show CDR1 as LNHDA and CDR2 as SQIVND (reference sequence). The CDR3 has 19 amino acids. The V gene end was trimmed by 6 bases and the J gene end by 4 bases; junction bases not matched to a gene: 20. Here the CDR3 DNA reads TGTGCCAGTAGGCCGCGGGGTAGCGGGAGACCCCCCCGGGCAGATACGCAGTATTTT. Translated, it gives CASRPRGSGRPPRADTQYF.

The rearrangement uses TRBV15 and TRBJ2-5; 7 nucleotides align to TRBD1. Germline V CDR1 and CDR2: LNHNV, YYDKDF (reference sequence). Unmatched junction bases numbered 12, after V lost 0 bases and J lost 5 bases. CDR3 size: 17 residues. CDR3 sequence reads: CATSRDPNRGSGETQYF. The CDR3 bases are TGTGCCACCAGCAGAGACCCGAACAGGGGAAGCGGTGAGACCCAGTACTTC.

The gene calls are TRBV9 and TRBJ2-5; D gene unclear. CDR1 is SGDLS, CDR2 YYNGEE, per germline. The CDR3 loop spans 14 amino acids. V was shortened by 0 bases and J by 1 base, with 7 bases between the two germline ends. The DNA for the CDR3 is TGTGCCAGCAGCGTAGACGGCTCCCAAGAGACCCAGTACTTC. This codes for CASSVDGSQETQYF.

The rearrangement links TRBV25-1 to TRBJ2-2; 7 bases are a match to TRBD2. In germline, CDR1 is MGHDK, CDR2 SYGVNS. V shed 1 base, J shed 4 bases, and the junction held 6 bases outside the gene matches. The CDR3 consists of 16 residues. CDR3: CASSELRGGFTGELFF. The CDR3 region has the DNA TGTGCCAGCAGTGAATTGAGGGGAGGGTTCACCGGGGAGCTGTTTTTT.

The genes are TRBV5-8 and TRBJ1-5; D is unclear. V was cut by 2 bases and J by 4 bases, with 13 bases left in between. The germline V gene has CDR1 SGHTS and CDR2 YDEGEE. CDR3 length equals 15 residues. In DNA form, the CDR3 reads TGTGCCAGCAGCTTTGGGCGTACAGAGAATCAGCCCCAGCATTTT. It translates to CASSFGRTENQPQHF.

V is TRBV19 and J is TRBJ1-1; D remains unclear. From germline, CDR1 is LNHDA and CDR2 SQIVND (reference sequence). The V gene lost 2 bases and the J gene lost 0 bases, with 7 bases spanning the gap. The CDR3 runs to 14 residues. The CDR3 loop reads CASSILGLNTEAFF. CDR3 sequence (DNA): TGTGCCAGTAGTATATTGGGCTTGAACACTGAAGCTTTCTTT.

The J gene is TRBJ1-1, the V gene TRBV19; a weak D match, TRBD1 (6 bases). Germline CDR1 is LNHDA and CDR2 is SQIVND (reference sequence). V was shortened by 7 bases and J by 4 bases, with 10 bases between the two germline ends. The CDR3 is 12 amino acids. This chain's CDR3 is CASTSQGTEAFF. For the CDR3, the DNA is TGTGCCAGTACTTCACAGGGCACTGAAGCTTTCTTT.

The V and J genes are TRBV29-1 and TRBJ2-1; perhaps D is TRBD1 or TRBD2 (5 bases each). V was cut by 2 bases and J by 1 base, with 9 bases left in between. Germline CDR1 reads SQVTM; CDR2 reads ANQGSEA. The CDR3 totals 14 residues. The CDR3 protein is CSVERDRSYNEQFF. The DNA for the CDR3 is TGCAGCGTTGAAAGGGACCGGTCCTACAATGAGCAGTTCTTC.

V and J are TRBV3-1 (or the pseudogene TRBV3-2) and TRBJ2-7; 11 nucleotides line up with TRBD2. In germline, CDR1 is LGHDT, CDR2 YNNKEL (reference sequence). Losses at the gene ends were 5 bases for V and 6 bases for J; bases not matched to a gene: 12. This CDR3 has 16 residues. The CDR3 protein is CASSSQTSGSPLEQYF. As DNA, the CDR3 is TGTGCCAGCAGCTCCCAAACTAGCGGGAGCCCTCTCGAGCAGTACTTC.

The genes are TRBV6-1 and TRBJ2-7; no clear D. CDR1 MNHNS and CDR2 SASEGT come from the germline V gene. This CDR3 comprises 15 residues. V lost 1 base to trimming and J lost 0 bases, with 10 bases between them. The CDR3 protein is CASSEGSTTSYEQYF. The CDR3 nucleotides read TGTGCCAGCAGTGAAGGTTCGACGACCTCCTACGAGCAGTACTTC.